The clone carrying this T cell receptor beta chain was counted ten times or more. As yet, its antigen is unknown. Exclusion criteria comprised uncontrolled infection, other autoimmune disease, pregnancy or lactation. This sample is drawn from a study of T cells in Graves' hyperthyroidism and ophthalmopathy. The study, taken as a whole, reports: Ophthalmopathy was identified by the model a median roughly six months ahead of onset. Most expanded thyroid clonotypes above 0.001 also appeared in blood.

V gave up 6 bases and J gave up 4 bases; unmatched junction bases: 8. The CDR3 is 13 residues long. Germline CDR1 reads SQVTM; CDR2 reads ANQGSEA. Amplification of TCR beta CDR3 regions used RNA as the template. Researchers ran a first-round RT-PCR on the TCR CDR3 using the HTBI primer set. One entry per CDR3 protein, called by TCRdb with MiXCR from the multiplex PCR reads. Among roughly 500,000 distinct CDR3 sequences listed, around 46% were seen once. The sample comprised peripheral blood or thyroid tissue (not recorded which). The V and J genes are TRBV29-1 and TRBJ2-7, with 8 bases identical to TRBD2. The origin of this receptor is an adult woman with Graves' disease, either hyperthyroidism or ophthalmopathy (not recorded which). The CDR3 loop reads CSVERGSRYEQYF. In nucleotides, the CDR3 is TGCAGCGTCGAGCGGGGGAGCAGGTACGAGCAGTACTTC.